Listed below are T cell receptor beta chains from one sample, sequenced in a study of blood T cell repertoires in COVID-19. Sequenced by immunoSEQ multiplex PCR; TCRdb stores in-frame clones only, minus some. The repertoire holds around 250,000 clones, with approximately 82% as singletons. Sequences were obtained from peripheral blood. The receptors come from an elderly man with acute or convalescent COVID-19. CDR3s include the opening cysteine and the closing phenylalanine or tryptophan. Fields, in order: V gene, J gene, CDR3 protein.

V gene: TRBV5-1
J gene: TRBJ2-5
CDR3 protein: CASSWDRGRETQYF

V gene: TRBV19
J gene: TRBJ1-1
CDR3 protein: CASSWGLTNTEAFF

V gene: TRBV10-1
J gene: TRBJ2-1
CDR3 protein: CASSERGLAGNPANNEQFF

V gene: TRBV6-5
J gene: TRBJ2-1
CDR3 protein: CASSYVGQARPFF

V gene: TRBV4-1
J gene: TRBJ2-7
CDR3 protein: CASSSSPGLVLGEQYF

V gene: TRBV6-5
J gene: TRBJ1-6
CDR3 protein: CASRGLGQGNSPLHF

V gene: TRBV7-3
J gene: TRBJ2-1
CDR3 protein: CASSLRPGRGGGEQFF

V gene: TRBV19
J gene: TRBJ1-1
CDR3 protein: CASSRGPGVTEAFF

V gene: TRBV19
J gene: TRBJ1-1
CDR3 protein: CASSRQGGVNTEAFF

V gene: TRBV5-1
J gene: TRBJ2-7
CDR3 protein: CASSWGDRGSYEQYF

V gene: TRBV5-1
J gene: TRBJ1-3
CDR3 protein: CASGTGAGNTIYF

V gene: TRBV10-1
J gene: TRBJ2-5
CDR3 protein: CASSESTAGTWETQYF

V gene: TRBV6-1
J gene: TRBJ1-2
CDR3 protein: CASSELWGTDYGYTF

V gene: TRBV7-9
J gene: TRBJ1-2
CDR3 protein: CASSGGRKEFHGYTF

V gene: TRBV5-1
J gene: TRBJ2-7
CDR3 protein: CASSLVLAGDFSYEQYF

V gene: TRBV28
J gene: TRBJ2-4
CDR3 protein: CASRRDTAKNIQYF

V gene: TRBV27
J gene: TRBJ1-1
CDR3 protein: CASSLVGAGNTEAFF

V gene: TRBV7-2
J gene: TRBJ2-5
CDR3 protein: CASSSGLAGGKETQYF

V gene: TRBV30
J gene: TRBJ2-7
CDR3 protein: CAWSVGTGRNEQYF

V gene: TRBV25-1
J gene: TRBJ2-5
CDR3 protein: CASTDGQVQETQYF

V gene: TRBV3-1/TRBV3-2
J gene: TRBJ2-6
CDR3 protein: CASRTGGANVLTF

V gene: TRBV27
J gene: TRBJ1-1
CDR3 protein: CASSILNTGTNAFF